This entry lists 20 T cell receptor beta chains sequenced from one sample in a study of shared clonotypes between healthy human individuals. Data came from immunoSEQ multiplex PCR; TCRdb stores just in-frame clones and leaves some out. The sample lists approximately 600,000 clones; 90% to 95% were seen once. Naive CD8 populations comprised CD45RO-negative cells positively selected for CCR7, excluding terminally differentiated effector memory CD45RA+ cells. Material: naive CD8+ T cells sorted from blood. The source is a woman aged 30 to 39 in good health.

This chain links TRBV28 with TRBJ1-2; 10 positions agree with TRBD1. Germline lookup yields CDR1 MDHEN and CDR2 SYDVKM. With 11 bases clipped from V and 7 bases from J, the junction kept 4 bases outside the gene matches. There are 11 residues in the CDR3. CDR3 nucleotides: TGTGCCGGAGGGACAGGGGCTGGCTACACCTTC. It encodes CAGGTGAGYTF.

The V call is TRBV5-4, the J call TRBJ2-1; TRBD2 aligns across 8 bases. Trimming cost V 4 bases and J 0 bases; bases outside gene matches: 9. The CDR3 extends over 17 amino acids. Per germline, CDR1 SGHNT and CDR2 YYREEE (reference sequence). The CDR3 sequence: CASSTWTSTSSYNEQFF. CDR3 coding DNA: TGTGCCAGCAGCACCTGGACTAGCACTAGCTCCTACAATGAGCAGTTCTTC. Looking up the rest from reference TRBV5-4 and TRBJ2-1 gives the full variable domain: ETGVTQSPTHLIKTRGQQVTLRCSSQSGHNTVSWYQQALGQGPQFIFQYYREEENGRGNFPPRFSGLQFPNYSSELNVNALELDDSALYLCASSTWTSTSSYNEQFFGPGTRLTVL.

This chain joins TRBV28 and TRBJ1-3, with D perhaps TRBD1 (5 bases). Per the germline V gene, CDR1 is MDHEN and CDR2 is SYDVKM. Trimming took 4 bases from V and 5 from J, leaving 12 bases between them. This CDR3 is 14 amino acids long. The CDR3 protein is CASSWAGPRNTIYF. CDR3 coding DNA: TGTGCCAGCAGTTGGGCGGGGCCACGAAACACCATATATTTT.

The rearrangement uses TRBV7-9 and TRBJ1-2; TRBD1 aligns across 10 bases. The germline CDR1 and CDR2 sequences are SEHNR and FQNEAQ (reference sequence). There are 17 residues in the CDR3. Trimming took 7 bases from V and 7 from J; bases not matched to a gene: 18. The chain's CDR3 is CASTPPPVDRGLRGYTF. The CDR3 DNA follows: TGTGCCAGCACCCCGCCTCCCGTCGACAGGGGGCTTCGTGGCTACACCTTC.

The chain recombines TRBV18 with TRBJ1-1; D call uncertain. Germline assignment: CDR1 KGHSH and CDR2 LQKENI. CDR3 length equals 14 residues. V lost 3 bases, J lost 1 base, and 9 bases lay in between. In DNA form, the CDR3 reads TGTGCCAGCTCACCCGCAGGTTCGAACACTGAAGCTTTCTTT. Its protein is CASSPAGSNTEAFF.

This clone has only a few counts. The chain is built from TRBV10-3 and TRBJ2-7; 8 bases map to TRBD1. Trimming at V came to 6 bases and at J to 4 bases, leaving 2 bases not matched to a gene. CDR3 length: 12 residues. Looked up from germline, CDR1 is ENHRY and CDR2 is SYGVKD. The CDR3 DNA is TGTGCCATCAGCCGGGACAGGTACGAGCAGTACTTC. Amino acid sequence: CAISRDRYEQYF.

The V gene is TRBV5-1, the J gene TRBJ2-1, with 13 bases identical to TRBD2. V shed 4 bases, J shed 2 bases, and the junction held 9 bases outside the gene matches. The CDR3 covers 18 residues. CDR1 and CDR2 from the germline V gene are SGHRS and YFSETQ. This CDR3 reads CASSVLLAGGSAYNEQFF. The CDR3 DNA sequence: TGCGCCAGCAGCGTACTACTAGCGGGAGGGAGTGCCTACAATGAGCAGTTCTTC.

The V gene is TRBV5-1, the J gene TRBJ2-1, with 8 bases aligning to TRBD2. The CDR3 covers 15 residues. With V trimmed by 0 bases and J by 8 bases, 7 bases remained unmatched. From germline, CDR1 is SGHRS and CDR2 YFSETQ. This chain's CDR3 is CASSLGGTRVHEQFF. For the CDR3, the DNA is TGCGCCAGCAGCTTGGGTGGGACTAGGGTCCATGAGCAGTTCTTC.

The chain recombines TRBV10-3 with TRBJ2-1, with 9 nucleotides matching TRBD2. This CDR3 spans 16 amino acids. The V segment lost 0 bases and the J segment 9 bases; nucleotides outside the gene matches: 9. Germline lookup yields CDR1 ENHRY and CDR2 SYGVKD. This CDR3 reads CAISESAGGRAVEQFF. CDR3 DNA sequence: TGTGCCATCAGTGAGTCGGCGGGCGGGAGGGCCGTTGAGCAGTTCTTC.

The chain combines TRBV5-4 with TRBJ2-5; TRBD2 matches 8 bases. This CDR3 has 16 residues. Per the germline V gene, CDR1 is SGHNT and CDR2 is YYREEE (reference sequence). V dropped 6 bases and J dropped 0; count of bases not matched to a gene: 10. The DNA for the CDR3 is TGTGCCAGCAACCTTAGGGCTAGCGGGTACCAAGAGACCCAGTACTTC. It encodes CASNLRASGYQETQYF.

The rearrangement uses TRBV19 and TRBJ2-7; possibly TRBD2 for D (5 bases). V was trimmed by 5 bases and J by 0 bases, leaving 11 bases between them. The CDR3 is made up of 14 amino acids. Germline V gene lookup returns CDR1 LNHDA and CDR2 SQIVND (reference sequence). The CDR3 region has the DNA TGTGCCAGTAGTGCCGGCGGGTCCTCCTACGAGCAGTACTTC. Translating gives CASSAGGSSYEQYF.

This chain joins TRBV27 and TRBJ2-7; 14 bases are a match to TRBD2. V lost 8 bases to trimming and J lost 4 bases; unmatched junction nucleotides: 1. The CDR3 contains 13 residues. The V gene's germline CDR1 is MNHEY and CDR2 SMNVEV (reference sequence). The CDR3 reads CASGTSGSYEQYF. The CDR3 DNA follows: TGTGCCAGCGGGACTAGCGGGAGTTACGAGCAGTACTTC.

V is TRBV28 and J is TRBJ2-7; the match to TRBD2 covers 11 bases. Germline CDR1 is MDHEN and CDR2 is SYDVKM. V trimming: 5 bases; J trimming: 3 bases; junction bases outside the gene matches: 3. This CDR3 has 14 residues. The CDR3 sequence is CASSTLAGGYEQYF. In DNA form, the CDR3 reads TGTGCCAGCAGTACGCTAGCGGGAGGCTACGAGCAGTACTTC.

This chain uses TRBV11-2 with TRBJ2-7; D perhaps matches TRBD1 (6 bases). Trimming cost V 4 bases and J 2 bases, with 9 bases left between them. Per germline, CDR1 SGHAT and CDR2 FQNNGV. CDR3 length: 13 amino acids. The CDR3, as DNA: TGTGCCAGCAGCTCAGGGGTTACCTACGAGCAGTACTTC. It codes for CASSSGVTYEQYF.

V usage is TRBV4-1 and J usage is TRBJ2-7; D is undetermined. The CDR3 spans 15 residues. Germline CDR1 is MGHRA and CDR2 is YSYEKL. Between the trimmed V and J ends, which lost 0 bases and 6 bases, there was a span of 15 bases. The CDR3: CASSQDLPGWSEQYF. The CDR3 DNA sequence: TGCGCCAGCAGCCAAGATTTACCCGGTTGGAGCGAGCAGTACTTC.

The V and J genes are TRBV15 and TRBJ2-4; 7 nucleotides align to TRBD1. V trimming: 5 bases; J trimming: 0 bases; junction bases outside the gene matches: 10. The CDR3 contains 17 residues. Looked up from germline, CDR1 is LNHNV and CDR2 is YYDKDF (reference sequence). This CDR3 reads CATSRLGQPLAKNIQYF. The CDR3 DNA follows: TGTGCCACCAGCCGCCTGGGACAGCCGCTAGCCAAAAACATTCAGTACTTC.

This chain links TRBV6-1 with TRBJ2-7; D is ambiguous. The V gene's germline CDR1 is MNHNS and CDR2 SASEGT. This CDR3 comprises 12 residues. Trimming took 6 bases from V and 4 from J, leaving 10 bases between them. DNA for the CDR3: TGTGCCAGCAGCCCGGGTGGGTACGAGCAGTACTTC. It encodes CASSPGGYEQYF.

The rearrangement links TRBV28 to TRBJ1-2; the D gene is possibly TRBD1 (6 bases). Per germline, CDR1 MDHEN and CDR2 SYDVKM. V was trimmed by 3 bases and J by 3 bases, leaving 11 bases between them. This CDR3 region has 14 residues. CDR3 in amino acids: CASSFAGEDYGYTF. In DNA form, the CDR3 reads TGTGCCAGCAGTTTCGCAGGGGAGGACTATGGCTACACCTTC.

This chain joins TRBV27 and TRBJ1-6; D gene ambiguous. CDR3 size: 14 residues. Trimming removed 7 bases from V and 9 bases from J, with 16 bases in between. Germline V CDR1 and CDR2: MNHEY, SMNVEV (reference sequence). CDR3 sequence (DNA): TGTGCCAGCACCGCAGCAGGTTCACCTTCACCCCTCCACTTT. Translated, it gives CASTAAGSPSPLHF.

The chain is built from TRBV4-1 and TRBJ2-1; possibly TRBD2 for D (6 bases). V dropped 4 bases and J dropped 7 bases, with 20 bases sitting between them. Germline assignment: CDR1 MGHRA and CDR2 YSYEKL. The CDR3 runs 16 residues. The CDR3 loop is CASSRELAPANNEQFF. CDR3 coding DNA: TGCGCCAGCAGCCGCGAACTAGCCCCGGCCAATAATGAGCAGTTCTTC.